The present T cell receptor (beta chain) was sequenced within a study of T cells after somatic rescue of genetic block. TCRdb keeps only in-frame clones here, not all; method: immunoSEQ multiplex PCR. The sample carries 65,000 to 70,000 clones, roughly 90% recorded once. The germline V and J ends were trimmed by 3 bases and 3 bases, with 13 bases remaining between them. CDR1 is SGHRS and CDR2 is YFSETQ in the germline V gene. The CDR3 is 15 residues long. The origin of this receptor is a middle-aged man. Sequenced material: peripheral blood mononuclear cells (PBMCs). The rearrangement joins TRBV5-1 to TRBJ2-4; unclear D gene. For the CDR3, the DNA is TGCGCCAGCAGCTACCCTCGAAGTAACAAAAACATTCAGTACTTC. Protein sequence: CASSYPRSNKNIQYF.